Sequencing of this T cell receptor beta chain was carried out in a study of long-term antiretroviral therapy in people with HIV. The assay used was immunoSEQ (version v3.0), run at survey level. This table comes from immunoSEQ multiplex PCR, and its TCRdb copy is limited to in-frame clones, with some not included. The repertoire holds some 13,000 clones, with roughly 82% as singletons. CDR3 length: 13 residues. Trimming cost V 4 bases and J 2 bases, with 6 bases left between them. CDR1 is MNHNS and CDR2 is SASEGT in the germline V gene. Each contributor possessed a minimum of one pre-ART and a minimum of two post-ART PBMC samples.

The chain employs TRBV6-1 and TRBJ1-3; D gene uncertain. Source: unsorted PBMCs, taken about 8 years after starting antiretroviral therapy. The receptor was isolated from a man aged 50 to 59 with HIV. The CDR3 nucleotides read TGTGCCAGCAGTGGGCAGGCTGGAAACACCATATATTTT. Translating gives CASSGQAGNTIYF.